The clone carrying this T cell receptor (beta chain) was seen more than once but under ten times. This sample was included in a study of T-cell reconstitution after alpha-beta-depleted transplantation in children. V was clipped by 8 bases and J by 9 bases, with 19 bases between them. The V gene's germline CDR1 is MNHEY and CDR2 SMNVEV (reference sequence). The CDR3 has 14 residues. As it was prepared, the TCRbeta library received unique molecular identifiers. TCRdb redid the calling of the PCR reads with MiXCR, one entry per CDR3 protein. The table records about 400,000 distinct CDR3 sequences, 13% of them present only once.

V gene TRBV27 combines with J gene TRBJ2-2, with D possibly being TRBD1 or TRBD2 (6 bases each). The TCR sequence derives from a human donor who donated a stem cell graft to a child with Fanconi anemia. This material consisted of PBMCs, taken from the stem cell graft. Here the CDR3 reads CASREGGRGWELFF. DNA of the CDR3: TGTGCCAGCCGTGAGGGGGGTCGGGGTTGGGAGCTGTTTTTT.